The source of this TCR beta chain is a study of T cells in localized non-small cell lung cancer. The repertoire was sequenced with immunoSEQ multiplex PCR; TCRdb's copy has only in-frame clones and lacks some. The repertoire consists of 38,000 or so clones, with 86% occurring once and the leading ten covering less than 6.5%. Comments on this clone: Its specificity is not known.

With 4 bases removed from V and 4 bases from J, the gap between germline ends came to 13 bases. The CDR3 runs 14 residues. Germline lookup yields CDR1 SEHNR and CDR2 FQNEAQ (reference sequence). Study conclusions and caveats: When the top 100 tumor clones were examined, a median approximately 54 of them also appeared in the adjacent lung, which was paired and uninvolved.

The sequence was collected from a male donor aged 60 or older with stage II lung adenocarcinoma. Specimen: peripheral blood mononuclear cells, collected before any cancer treatment. This rearrangement joins TRBV7-9 to TRBJ1-2; D might be TRBD1 (6 bases). Here the CDR3 reads CASSSTDRPYGYTF. CDR3 nucleotide sequence: TGTGCCAGCAGCTCAACGGACAGACCCTATGGCTACACCTTC. The variable domain in full, completed from reference TRBV7-9 and TRBJ1-2, reads DTGVSQNPRHKITKRGQNVTFRCDPISEHNRLYWYRQTLGQGPEFLTYFQNEAQLEKSRLLSDRFSAERPKGSFSTLEIQRTEQGDSAMYLCASSSTDRPYGYTFGSGTRLTVV.